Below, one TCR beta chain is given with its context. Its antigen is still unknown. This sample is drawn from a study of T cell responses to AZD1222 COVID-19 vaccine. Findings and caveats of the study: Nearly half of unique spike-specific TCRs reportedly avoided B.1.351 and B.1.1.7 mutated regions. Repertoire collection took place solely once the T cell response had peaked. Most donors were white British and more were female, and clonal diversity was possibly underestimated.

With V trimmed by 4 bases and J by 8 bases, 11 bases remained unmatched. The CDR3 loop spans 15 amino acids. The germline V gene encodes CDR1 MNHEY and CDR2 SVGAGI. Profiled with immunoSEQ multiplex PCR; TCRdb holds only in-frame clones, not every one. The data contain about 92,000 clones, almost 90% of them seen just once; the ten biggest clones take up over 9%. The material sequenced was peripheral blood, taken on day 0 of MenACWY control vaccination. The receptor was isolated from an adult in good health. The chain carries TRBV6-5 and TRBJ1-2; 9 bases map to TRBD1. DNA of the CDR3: TGTGCCAGCAGTTCCGCCCACAGGGGGCGAGAGGGCTACACCTTC. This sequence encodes CASSSAHRGREGYTF.